The 4 T cell receptor beta chains reported below all come from one sample, sequenced in a study of STAT3 mutations in large granular lymphocyte leukemia. Study-level points and caveats: Every T-LGLL patient had at least one immunodominant TCRbeta clonotype.

These receptors have no known antigen. Repertoires were generated with immunoSEQ multiplex PCR, while TCRdb's copy carries only in-frame clones and drops some. Found here are roughly 13,000 clones, about 90% of them singletons; the top ten hold 10% to 15%. The sample consisted of PBMCs. All receptors come from a human donor with T large granular lymphocyte leukemia. Some clones in this sample may be carry-over from other donors' samples.

V and J are TRBV5-1 and TRBJ1-1; TRBD1 matches 7 bases. J lost 1 base, V lost 5 bases, and 5 bases had no gene match. Germline V gives CDR1 SGHRS, CDR2 YFSETQ. The CDR3 spans 14 residues. CDR3 protein: CASRTGTENTEAFF. As DNA, the CDR3 is TGCGCCAGCAGGACCGGGACAGAGAACACTGAAGCTTTCTTT.

V usage is TRBV6-5 and J usage is TRBJ2-7, with 11 bases aligning to TRBD1. The length of the CDR3 is 15 residues. Germline V gives CDR1 MNHEY, CDR2 SVGAGI. Trimming took 5 bases from V and 3 from J; bases not matched to a gene: 6. The CDR3 nucleotides read TGTGCCAGCAGTGTCTCCGGGACAGGGGGCTACGAGCAGTACTTC. This translates into CASSVSGTGGYEQYF.

This chain uses TRBV5-8 with TRBJ1-1; a possible D gene is TRBD1 (6 bases). The CDR3 has 15 amino acids. CDR1 is SGHTS, CDR2 YDEGEE, per germline. V was pared by 3 bases and J by 4 bases, with 16 bases between. CDR3 nucleotides: TGTGCCAGCAGCTGGATCCCGGGGGGCAGCACTGAAGCTTTCTTT. The encoded protein is CASSWIPGGSTEAFF.

This clone was counted a single time. The chain recombines TRBV5-1 with TRBJ2-3; D call uncertain. The CDR3 sequence is 16 residues long. The germline V and J ends were trimmed by 3 bases and 4 bases, with 18 bases remaining between them. Germline V lookup: CDR1 SGHRS, CDR2 YFSETQ. The CDR3 sequence: CASSSGVFILADTQYF. For the CDR3, the DNA is TGCGCCAGCAGCTCGGGCGTCTTCATCCTCGCAGATACGCAGTATTTT.